This TCR beta chain derives from a study of patients and donors after allogeneic stem cell transplantation. MiXCR, applied by TCRdb to the RT-PCR reads, yields one record per CDR3 protein. Here the sample spans 65,000 to 80,000 distinct CDR3 sequences, 26% being singletons. This clonotype originated in a human donor who was either an allogeneic HSCT recipient or a stem cell or donor lymphocyte infusion donor (not recorded which). It is not recorded whose cells these are; they may come from a transplant donor. Sequenced input: blood, either unsorted or a sorted T cell fraction (not recorded which).

CDR3 bases: TGTGCCAGCAGTTACCAACTACAAGAGACCCAGTACTTC. Amino acid sequence: CASSYQLQETQYF. The chain has TRBV6-5 and TRBJ2-5; D is unresolved. The germline CDR1 and CDR2 sequences are MNHEY and SVGAGI. There are 13 residues in the CDR3. Deletions cut 2 bases from V and 2 bases from J, with 6 bases between.